This T cell receptor (beta chain) is from a study of CXCR3-negative and CXCR3-positive naive CD8 T cells. The CDR3 is 16 amino acids. Per the germline V gene, CDR1 is SGHRS and CDR2 is YFSETQ. General study results and limits: Both naive subsets, CXCR3-negative and CXCR3-positive, displayed similar TRBV-TRBJ usage, unlike memory cells.

The authors prepared UMI-labeled TRB cDNA libraries by 5' RACE. TCRdb reanalyzed the 5' RACE reads and collapses them to one entry per CDR3 protein, without DNA. Its clone listing holds over 100,000 distinct CDR3 sequences. Note on this clonotype: Its target is not known.

The TCR sequence derives from a human donor in good health. Some clones in this sample may be carry-over from other donors' samples. Specimen: naive CXCR3- CD8+ T cells from blood. Sample subset: CD45RO-CCR7+CD27+CD95- naive CD8+ T cells lacking CXCR3 (TNR3-). The chain joins TRBV5-1 to TRBJ2-1; the D call from TCRdb, TRBD2, cannot be confirmed without DNA. CDR3 in amino acids: CASSLESARTYNEQFF. The variable domain in full, with the rest retrieved from reference TRBV5-1 and TRBJ2-1, is KAGVTQTPRYLIKTRGQQVTLSCSPISGHRSVSWYQQTPGQGLQFLFEYFSETQRNKGNFPGRFSGRQFSNSRSEMNVSTLELGDSALYLCASSLESARTYNEQFFGPGTRLTVL.